This is a list of T cell receptor beta chains from one sample in a study of early T cells in non-severe SARS-CoV-2 infection. TCRdb reanalysed the 5' RACE reads using MiXCR and keeps one entry per CDR3 protein. The sample carries 90,000 to 120,000 distinct CDR3 sequences, around 10% recorded once. The material sequenced was whole blood. These receptors were taken from an adult who was a healthcare worker with PCR-confirmed SARS-CoV-2 infection or an uninfected control (not recorded which). CDR3s include the opening cysteine and the closing phenylalanine or tryptophan.

CDR3aa,len,j_gene,v_gene
CASSNGGPYEQYF,13,TRBJ2-7,TRBV11-1
CASSTGTRVRYTF,13,TRBJ1-2,TRBV27
CAWYREVNTEAFF,13,TRBJ1-1,TRBV30
CSARLRPNYNEQFF,14,TRBJ2-1,TRBV20-1
CASSLGTKNIQYF,13,TRBJ2-4,TRBV7-9
CASSTGLAGGTGELFF,16,TRBJ2-2,TRBV7-3
CAGRATGTEAFF,12,TRBJ1-1,TRBV2
CASSESGVAGQPQHF,15,TRBJ1-5,TRBV25-1
CASSQVPSNEQYF,13,TRBJ2-7,TRBV3-1
CASSYAGLSAGEQFF,15,TRBJ2-1,TRBV6-5
CASSQGNGHVETQYF,15,TRBJ2-5,TRBV14
CSAPLTSGRAGDTQYF,16,TRBJ2-3,TRBV20-1
CASSLTGTPQDSPLHF,16,TRBJ1-6,TRBV7-6
CASSLGDRGATEAFF,15,TRBJ1-1,TRBV5-4
CSVEVLASGRSEQFF,15,TRBJ2-1,TRBV29-1
CASVPSFRPSEQFF,14,TRBJ2-1,TRBV7-9
CASTSDGTDTQYF,13,TRBJ2-3,TRBV6-5
CASSLGQGDAGGHYEQYF,18,TRBJ2-7,TRBV11-3
CASSPGTGDEQFF,13,TRBJ2-1,TRBV18
CAISPGPNTGELFF,14,TRBJ2-2,TRBV10-3
CASSLYSGNTIYF,13,TRBJ1-3,TRBV7-2
CASSLLGIHPNSPLHF,16,TRBJ1-6,TRBV7-6
CASSLSPAVGETQYF,15,TRBJ2-5,TRBV7-3
CASSQLGPGELFF,13,TRBJ2-2,TRBV11-2
CASSQGGRPHEQYF,14,TRBJ2-7,TRBV3-1
CAISAGTSEVQYF,13,TRBJ2-7,TRBV10-3
CASSKTRQGANYGYTF,16,TRBJ1-2,TRBV7-2
CSARDRGNEQFF,12,TRBJ2-1,TRBV20-1
CASRQTVWDTQYF,13,TRBJ2-3,TRBV6-5
CASSSPTPTGDYGYTF,16,TRBJ1-2,TRBV28
CASTQLAGGNEQFF,14,TRBJ2-1,TRBV12-3/TRBV12-4
CASSYLGQGASGYTF,15,TRBJ1-2,TRBV6-2/TRBV6-3
CASRTFSGANVLTF,14,TRBJ2-6,TRBV6-5
CSARSFRGEDYGYTF,15,TRBJ1-2,TRBV20-1
CASSWDYGYTF,11,TRBJ1-2,TRBV12-3/TRBV12-4
CASSLYSSSPGELFF,15,TRBJ2-2,TRBV28
CSATGTRGNEQFF,13,TRBJ2-1,TRBV20-1
CASSLPGTYNEQFF,14,TRBJ2-1,TRBV7-2
CASSDQGWLRNYGYTF,16,TRBJ1-2,TRBV19
CATQEGGGEQYF,12,TRBJ2-7,TRBV7-2